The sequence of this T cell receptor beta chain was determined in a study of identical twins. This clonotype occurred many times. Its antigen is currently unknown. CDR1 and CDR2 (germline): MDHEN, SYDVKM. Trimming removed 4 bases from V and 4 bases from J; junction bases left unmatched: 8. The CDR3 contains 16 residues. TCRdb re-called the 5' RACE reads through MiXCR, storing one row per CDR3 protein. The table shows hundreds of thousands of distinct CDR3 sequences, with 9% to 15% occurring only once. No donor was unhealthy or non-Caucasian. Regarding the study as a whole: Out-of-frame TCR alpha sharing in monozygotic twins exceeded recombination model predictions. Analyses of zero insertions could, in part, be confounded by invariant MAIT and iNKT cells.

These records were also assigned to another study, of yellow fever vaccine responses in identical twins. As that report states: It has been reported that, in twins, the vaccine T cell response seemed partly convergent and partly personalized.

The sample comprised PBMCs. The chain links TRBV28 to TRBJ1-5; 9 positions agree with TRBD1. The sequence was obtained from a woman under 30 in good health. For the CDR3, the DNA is TGTGCCAGCAGTTCGACAGGGGGTGAACCGAATCAGCCCCAGCATTTT. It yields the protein CASSSTGGEPNQPQHF.